Presented here are 21 T cell receptor beta chains from one specimen sequenced in a study of beta chain features in type 1 diabetes. Study-wide results and caveats: Moderately but significantly shorter TCRB CDR3s were found in Type 1 diabetes patients in all four CD4+ subsets.

For these receptors, no antigen is known. As every portion of the isolated RNA was reverse transcribed, the sequencing read expressed TCRB transcripts. Sequencing was performed with immunoSEQ multiplex PCR; in TCRdb, only in-frame clones are kept and a portion is missing. Of approximately 250,000 clones in the sample, roughly 10% were seen once. The sample was naive CD4+ T cells from blood. The source is a man under 40 with type 1 diabetes.

The rearrangement links TRBV30 to TRBJ1-5; TRBD1 might be the D (5 bases). Trimming stripped 3 bases from V and 6 bases from J, with 9 bases between. The CDR3 spans 12 residues. The germline V gene encodes CDR1 GTSNPN and CDR2 SVGIG (reference sequence). Here the CDR3 DNA reads TGTGCCTGGAGCAGGGAAGGTCAGCCCCAGCATTTT. It is translated as CAWSREGQPQHF.

This clone was observed a handful of times. The rearrangement joins TRBV18 to TRBJ2-5; TRBD1 matches 7 bases. The ends lost 3 bases at V and 5 bases at J; junction bases unmatched: 3. Germline-derived CDR1 and CDR2 are KGHSH and LQKENI. The CDR3 totals 13 residues. CDR3 residues: CASSPTGLETQYF. The CDR3 DNA reads TGTGCCAGCTCACCGACAGGGTTGGAGACCCAGTACTTC.

This clone appeared a few times. The rearrangement uses TRBV5-1 and TRBJ2-5; a possible D gene is TRBD2 (6 bases). V was shortened by 5 bases and J by 2 bases, with 13 bases between the two germline ends. Germline CDR1 is SGHRS and CDR2 is YFSETQ. The CDR3 is made up of 14 amino acids. In nucleotides, the CDR3 is TGCGCCAGCAGGTCGGGGGAAATTCAAGAGACCCAGTACTTC. Translation gives CASRSGEIQETQYF.

This clone was detected a few times. The chain is built from TRBV5-1 and TRBJ1-1; D is perhaps TRBD1 (6 bases). This CDR3 region has 13 residues. Deletions cut 0 bases from V and 7 bases from J, with 10 bases between. The germline gives CDR1 SGHRS, CDR2 YFSETQ. The CDR3 DNA sequence: TGCGCCAGCAGCTTGGGTAGGGGGGGTGAAGCTTTCTTT. This codes for CASSLGRGGEAFF.

In this sample, this clone turned up a few times. The V call is TRBV28, the J call TRBJ1-5; D gene uncertain. The CDR3 contains 12 residues. Between the trimmed V and J ends, which lost 6 bases and 7 bases, there was a span of 10 bases. Germline loops: CDR1 MDHEN, CDR2 SYDVKM. CDR3 sequence reads: CASSPLSQPQHF. In DNA, the CDR3 is TGTGCCAGCAGCCCTCTGAGCCAGCCCCAGCATTTT.

J is TRBJ2-1 and V is TRBV19; D uncertain. Deletions cut 3 bases from V and 4 bases from J, with 7 bases between. In germline, CDR1 is LNHDA, CDR2 SQIVND (reference sequence). The CDR3 runs 13 residues. CDR3 loop: CASSMAAYNEQFF. CDR3 nucleotides: TGTGCCAGTAGTATGGCCGCTTACAATGAGCAGTTCTTC.

This clone was counted only a few times. V is TRBV6-6 and J is TRBJ2-1; TRBD1 is a possible D gene (6 bases). Germline loops: CDR1 MNHNY, CDR2 SVGAGI (reference sequence). V was pared by 2 bases and J by 4 bases, with 12 bases between. The CDR3 length is 15 residues. In DNA form, the CDR3 reads TGTGCCAGCAGTTACCCTAATACAGGGTACAATGAGCAGTTCTTC. This codes for CASSYPNTGYNEQFF.

The gene calls are TRBV28 and TRBJ2-7; TRBD1 might be the D (6 bases). CDR3 size: 12 residues. V lost 6 bases and J lost 2, with 8 bases in between. Per germline, CDR1 MDHEN and CDR2 SYDVKM. The CDR3 here is CASRRTAYEQYF. The CDR3 region has the DNA TGTGCCAGCAGAAGGACAGCCTACGAGCAGTACTTC. Using reference TRBV28 and TRBJ2-7 for the parts outside the CDR3, the full variable domain is DVKVTQSSRYLVKRTGEKVFLECVQDMDHENMFWYRQDPGLGLRLIYFSYDVKMKEKGDIPEGYSVSREKKERFSLILESASTNQTSMYLCASRRTAYEQYFGPGTRLTVT.

This chain joins TRBV10-3 and TRBJ2-7; TRBD1 matches at 11 bases. CDR1 and CDR2 from the germline V gene are ENHRY and SYGVKD. The CDR3 contains 14 residues. The trim removed 5 bases at V and 3 bases at J, leaving 3 bases unmatched. Here the CDR3 reads CAISSGTGGYEQYF. DNA of the CDR3: TGTGCCATCAGTTCCGGGACAGGGGGCTACGAGCAGTACTTC.

This clone was detected only a few times. The CDR3 region has the DNA TGTGCCAGTAGTCTCTTTAGGACAGCTGAAGCTTTCTTT. Its translation is CASSLFRTAEAFF. V gene TRBV19 combines with J gene TRBJ1-1; D possibly corresponds to TRBD1 (6 bases). Germline V lookup: CDR1 LNHDA, CDR2 SQIVND (reference sequence). V was shortened by 5 bases and J by 6 bases, with 13 bases between the two germline ends. This CDR3 region has 13 residues.

The chain joins TRBV10-2 to TRBJ1-2, with 8 positions matching TRBD1. V was clipped by 6 bases and J by 3 bases; unmatched bases: 9. Germline V gives CDR1 WSHSY, CDR2 SAAADI. The CDR3 runs to 15 residues. CDR3 sequence: CASRELRGLDYGYTF. DNA of the CDR3: TGCGCCAGCAGGGAGCTCAGGGGGCTTGACTATGGCTACACCTTC.

This clone was picked up a small number of times. Other DNA sequences within the sample encode an identical CDR3. This chain links TRBV20-1 with TRBJ2-7; no reliable D call. The CDR3 loop spans 11 amino acids. Germline V gene sequence: CDR1 DFQATT, CDR2 SNEGSKA (reference sequence). V lost 5 bases, J lost 1 base, and 6 bases lay in between. This chain's CDR3 is CSASHSYEQYF. In DNA, the CDR3 is TGCAGTGCTTCACATTCCTACGAGCAGTACTTC.

The chain uses TRBV6-5 and TRBJ2-5; D remains ambiguous. The germline CDR1 and CDR2 sequences are MNHEY and SVGAGI. The V and J ends lost 4 bases and 5 bases respectively, with 11 bases between them. The CDR3 has 13 amino acids. The CDR3 sequence: CASSFWAGETQYF. The DNA for the CDR3 is TGTGCCAGCAGTTTCTGGGCAGGCGAGACCCAGTACTTC.

The chain joins TRBV18 to TRBJ1-1; D unclear. Germline CDR1 is KGHSH and CDR2 is LQKENI. This CDR3 has 13 amino acids. Trimming stripped 3 bases from V and 7 bases from J, with 12 bases between. The CDR3 loop reads CASSPGRQDEAFF. DNA for the CDR3: TGTGCCAGCTCACCCGGAAGGCAGGATGAAGCTTTCTTT.

The chain couples TRBV25-1 to TRBJ2-6; D not resolved. Germline V gives CDR1 MGHDK, CDR2 SYGVNS. V was pared by 5 bases and J by 0 bases, with 2 bases between. This CDR3 region has 13 residues. CDR3 nucleotide sequence: TGTGCCAGCAGTTACTCTGGGGCCAACGTCCTGACTTTC. It encodes CASSYSGANVLTF.

This chain links TRBV11-2 with TRBJ1-1, with 7 bases fitting TRBD1. Germline CDR1 and CDR2: SGHAT and FQNNGV. This CDR3 comprises 16 residues. With V trimmed by 4 bases and J by 5 bases, 13 bases remained unmatched. The CDR3 DNA reads TGTGCCAGCAGCTCAGGGGGGAAGCAGTTGTGGACTGAAGCTTTCTTT. Protein product: CASSSGGKQLWTEAFF.

The V call is TRBV11-2, the J call TRBJ2-1, with no clear D. V was trimmed by 8 bases and J by 9 bases, leaving 8 bases between them. The CDR3 sequence is 10 residues long. Germline V gene lookup returns CDR1 SGHAT and CDR2 FQNNGV. The CDR3: CASPGVEQFF. The CDR3 coding sequence is TGTGCCAGCCCAGGCGTTGAGCAGTTCTTC. Based on the CDR3 plus reference TRBV11-2 and TRBJ2-1, the full variable domain is EAGVAQSPRYKIIEKRQSVAFWCNPISGHATLYWYQQILGQGPKLLIQFQNNGVVDDSQLPKDRFSAERLKGVDSTLKIQPAKLEDSAVYLCASPGVEQFFGPGTRLTVL.

This clone was counted a few times. The V gene is TRBV28, the J gene TRBJ1-5, with TRBD1 identical over 9 bases. This CDR3 is built from 15 residues. J lost 2 bases, V lost 2 bases, and 1 base had no gene match. Germline lookup yields CDR1 MDHEN and CDR2 SYDVKM. CDR3 coding DNA: TGTGCCAGCAGTTTAAGACAGGGGGGCAATCAGCCCCAGCATTTT. Encoded protein: CASSLRQGGNQPQHF.

The sample holds a few counts of this clone. The J gene is TRBJ2-2, the V gene TRBV2; 7 bases map to TRBD1. V lost 4 bases to trimming and J lost 7 bases; unmatched junction nucleotides: 6. There are 14 residues in the CDR3. Germline V gene data show CDR1 as SNHLY and CDR2 as FYNNEI. The CDR3 here is CASSAGTAYGELFF. DNA of the CDR3: TGTGCCAGCAGTGCCGGGACAGCATACGGGGAGCTGTTTTTT.

The table lists this clone with a few counts. This chain uses TRBV6-5 with TRBJ2-1, with 11 bases fitting TRBD2. CDR1 and CDR2 from the germline V gene are MNHEY and SVGAGI. Trimming took 6 bases from V and 4 from J; bases not matched to a gene: 5. This CDR3 comprises 15 residues. For the CDR3, the DNA is TGTGCCAGCAGGCGACTAGCGGGGTTTTACAATGAGCAGTTCTTC. Its translation is CASRRLAGFYNEQFF.

The genes are TRBV5-1 and TRBJ2-3; 7 bases fit TRBD1. Germline trimming cut 2 bases from V and 4 bases from J; bases unmatched to any gene: 7. The CDR3 is 15 residues long. Per the germline V gene, CDR1 is SGHRS and CDR2 is YFSETQ. The CDR3 loop is CASSFGDRAADTQYF. DNA for the CDR3: TGCGCCAGCAGCTTTGGAGACAGGGCGGCAGATACGCAGTATTTT.